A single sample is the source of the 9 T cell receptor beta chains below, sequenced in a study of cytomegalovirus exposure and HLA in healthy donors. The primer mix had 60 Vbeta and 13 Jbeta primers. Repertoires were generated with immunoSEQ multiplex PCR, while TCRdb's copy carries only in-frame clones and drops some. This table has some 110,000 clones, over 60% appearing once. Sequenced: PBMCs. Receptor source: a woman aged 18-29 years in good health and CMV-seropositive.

The CDR3 sequence is CATTHHPANQPQHF. DNA of the CDR3: TGTGCCACAACTCACCACCCAGCGAATCAGCCCCAGCATTTT. This chain joins TRBV28 and TRBJ1-5; no clear D. V shed 10 bases and J shed 4 bases, with 17 bases lying between them. The CDR3 spans 14 residues. CDR1 MDHEN and CDR2 SYDVKM come from the germline V gene.

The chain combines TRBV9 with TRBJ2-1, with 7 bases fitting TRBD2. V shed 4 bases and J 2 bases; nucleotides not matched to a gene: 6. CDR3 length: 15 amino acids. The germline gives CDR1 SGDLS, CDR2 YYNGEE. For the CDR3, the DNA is TGTGCCAGCAGCCTCGGGAGCGGGACCTACAATGAGCAGTTCTTC. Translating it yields CASSLGSGTYNEQFF.

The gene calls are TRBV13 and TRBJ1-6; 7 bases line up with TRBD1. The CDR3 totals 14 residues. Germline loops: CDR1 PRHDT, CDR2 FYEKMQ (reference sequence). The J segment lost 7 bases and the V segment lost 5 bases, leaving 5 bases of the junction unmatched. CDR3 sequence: CASSLRDSNSPLHF. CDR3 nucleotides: TGTGCCAGCAGCCTCCGGGACAGCAATTCACCCCTCCACTTT.

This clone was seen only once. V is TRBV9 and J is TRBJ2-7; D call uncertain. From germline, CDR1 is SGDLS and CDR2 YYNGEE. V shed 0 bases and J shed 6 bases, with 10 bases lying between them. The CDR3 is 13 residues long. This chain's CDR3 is CASSVGGGGEQYF. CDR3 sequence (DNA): TGTGCCAGCAGCGTAGGAGGCGGTGGCGAGCAGTACTTC.

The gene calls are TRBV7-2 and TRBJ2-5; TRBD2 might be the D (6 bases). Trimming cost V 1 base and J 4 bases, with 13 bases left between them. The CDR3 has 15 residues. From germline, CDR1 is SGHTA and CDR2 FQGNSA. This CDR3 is CASSLVSGVAETQYF. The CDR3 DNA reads TGTGCCAGCAGCTTAGTTTCGGGAGTTGCAGAGACCCAGTACTTC.

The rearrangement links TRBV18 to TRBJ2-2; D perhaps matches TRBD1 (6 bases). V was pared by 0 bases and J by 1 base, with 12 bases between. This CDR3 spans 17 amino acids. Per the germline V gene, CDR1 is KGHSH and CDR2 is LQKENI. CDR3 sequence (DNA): TGTGCCAGCTCACCACCATCAGGCAGGGGGAACACCGGGGAGCTGTTTTTT. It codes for CASSPPSGRGNTGELFF.

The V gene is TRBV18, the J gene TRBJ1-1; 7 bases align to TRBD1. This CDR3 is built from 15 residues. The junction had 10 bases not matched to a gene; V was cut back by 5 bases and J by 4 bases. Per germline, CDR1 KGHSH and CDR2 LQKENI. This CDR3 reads CASSSTDRVGTEAFF. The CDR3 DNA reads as TGTGCCAGCTCATCGACCGACAGGGTGGGCACTGAAGCTTTCTTT.

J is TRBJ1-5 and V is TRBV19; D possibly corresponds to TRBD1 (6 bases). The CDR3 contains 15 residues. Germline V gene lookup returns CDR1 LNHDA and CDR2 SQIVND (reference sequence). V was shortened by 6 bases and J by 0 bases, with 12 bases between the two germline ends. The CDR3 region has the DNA TGTGCCAGTAGGGGCAGGGGCGATAGCAATCAGCCCCAGCATTTT. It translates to CASRGRGDSNQPQHF.

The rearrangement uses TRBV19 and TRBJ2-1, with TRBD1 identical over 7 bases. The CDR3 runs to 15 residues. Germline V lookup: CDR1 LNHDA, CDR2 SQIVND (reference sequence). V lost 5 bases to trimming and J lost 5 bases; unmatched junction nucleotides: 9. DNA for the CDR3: TGTGCCAGTAGTCTCCGACAGGGAACGAACAATGAGCAGTTCTTC. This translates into CASSLRQGTNNEQFF.